This T cell receptor beta chain is from a study of blood T cell repertoires in COVID-19. The data were produced by immunoSEQ multiplex PCR, yet TCRdb's version contains in-frame clones alone and is incomplete. The table records about 180,000 clones, approximately 86% of them present only once. V was trimmed by 4 bases and J by 1 base, leaving 7 bases between them. The CDR3 contains 13 residues. This clone was seen more than once but under ten times. The chain has TRBV12-3 or TRBV12-4 and TRBJ1-1; D not certain. This sequence was found in a man aged 50 to 59 with active or convalescent COVID-19. The source material was peripheral blood. Here the CDR3 DNA reads TGTGCCAGCAGTTCATTTAGGAACACTGAAGCTTTCTTT. This codes for CASSSFRNTEAFF.